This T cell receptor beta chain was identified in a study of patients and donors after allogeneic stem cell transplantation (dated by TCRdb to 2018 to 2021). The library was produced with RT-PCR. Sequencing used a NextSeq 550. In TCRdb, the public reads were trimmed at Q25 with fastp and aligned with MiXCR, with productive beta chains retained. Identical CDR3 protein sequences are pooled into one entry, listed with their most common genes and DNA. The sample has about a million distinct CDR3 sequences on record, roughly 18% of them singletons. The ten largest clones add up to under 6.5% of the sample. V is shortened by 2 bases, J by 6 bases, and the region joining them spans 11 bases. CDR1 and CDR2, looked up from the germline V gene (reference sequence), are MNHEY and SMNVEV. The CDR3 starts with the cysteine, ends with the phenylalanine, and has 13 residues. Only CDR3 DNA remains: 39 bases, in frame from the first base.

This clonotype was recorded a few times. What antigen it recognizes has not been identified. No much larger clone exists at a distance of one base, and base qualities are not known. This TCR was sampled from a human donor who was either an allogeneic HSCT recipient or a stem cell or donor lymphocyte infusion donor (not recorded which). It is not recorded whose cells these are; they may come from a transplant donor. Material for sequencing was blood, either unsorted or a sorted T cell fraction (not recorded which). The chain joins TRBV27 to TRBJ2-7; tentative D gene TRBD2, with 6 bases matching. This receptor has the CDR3 CASSLTRRGEQYF. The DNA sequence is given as TGTGCCAGCAGTTTAACCCGGAGGGGCGAGCAGTACTTC.